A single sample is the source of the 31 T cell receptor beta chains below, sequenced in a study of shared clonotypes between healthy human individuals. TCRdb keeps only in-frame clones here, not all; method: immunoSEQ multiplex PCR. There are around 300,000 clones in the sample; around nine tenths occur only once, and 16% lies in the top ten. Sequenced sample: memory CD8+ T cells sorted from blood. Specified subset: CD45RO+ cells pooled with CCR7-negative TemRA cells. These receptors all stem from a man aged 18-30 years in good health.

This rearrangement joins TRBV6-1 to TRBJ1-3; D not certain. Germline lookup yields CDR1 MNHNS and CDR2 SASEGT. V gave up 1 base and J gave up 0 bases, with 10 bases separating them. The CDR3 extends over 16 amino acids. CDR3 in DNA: TGTGCCAGCAGTGAAGGGCGCATCAGCTCTGGAAACACCATATATTTT. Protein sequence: CASSEGRISSGNTIYF.

DNA of the CDR3: TGTGCCAGCAGCCAGGGACTAGCGGGGGCATACGAGCAGTACTTC. Its translation: CASSQGLAGAYEQYF. This rearrangement joins TRBV2 to TRBJ2-7, with 14 bases identical to TRBD2. CDR3 length equals 15 residues. Trimming removed 6 bases from V and 4 bases from J; junction bases left unmatched: 5. Per the germline V gene, CDR1 is SNHLY and CDR2 is FYNNEI.

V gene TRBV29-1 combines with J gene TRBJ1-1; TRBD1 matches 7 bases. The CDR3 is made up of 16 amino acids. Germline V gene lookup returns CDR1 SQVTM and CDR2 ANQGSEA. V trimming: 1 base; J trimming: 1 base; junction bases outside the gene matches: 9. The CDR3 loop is CSVEVPTGVENTEAFF. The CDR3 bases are TGCAGCGTTGAAGTCCCTACAGGGGTGGAGAACACTGAAGCTTTCTTT.

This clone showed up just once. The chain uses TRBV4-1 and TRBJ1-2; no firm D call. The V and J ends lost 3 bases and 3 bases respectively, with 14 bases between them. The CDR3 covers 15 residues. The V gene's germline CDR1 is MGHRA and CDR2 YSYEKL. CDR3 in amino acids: CASSHPLGGYYGYTF. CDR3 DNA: TGCGCCAGCAGCCATCCTCTGGGAGGCTACTATGGCTACACCTTC.

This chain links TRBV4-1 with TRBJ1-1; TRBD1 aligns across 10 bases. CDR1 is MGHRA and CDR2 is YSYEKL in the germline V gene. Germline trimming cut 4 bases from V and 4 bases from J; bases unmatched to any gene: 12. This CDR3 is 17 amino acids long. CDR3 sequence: CASSLGQGVYGGTEAFF. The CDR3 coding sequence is TGCGCCAGCAGCCTAGGACAGGGGGTTTATGGGGGCACTGAAGCTTTCTTT.

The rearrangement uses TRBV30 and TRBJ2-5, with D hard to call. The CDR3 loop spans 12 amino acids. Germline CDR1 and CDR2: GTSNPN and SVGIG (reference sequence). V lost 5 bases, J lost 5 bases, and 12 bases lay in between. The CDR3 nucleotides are TGTGCCTGGGGAGACTCTAGGGAGACCCAGTACTTC. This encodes CAWGDSRETQYF.

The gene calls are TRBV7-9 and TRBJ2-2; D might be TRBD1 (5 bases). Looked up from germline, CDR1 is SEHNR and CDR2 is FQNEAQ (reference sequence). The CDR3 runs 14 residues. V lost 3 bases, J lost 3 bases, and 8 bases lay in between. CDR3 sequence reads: CASSFRQHTGELFF. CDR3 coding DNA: TGTGCCAGCAGCTTTCGACAGCACACCGGGGAGCTGTTTTTT.

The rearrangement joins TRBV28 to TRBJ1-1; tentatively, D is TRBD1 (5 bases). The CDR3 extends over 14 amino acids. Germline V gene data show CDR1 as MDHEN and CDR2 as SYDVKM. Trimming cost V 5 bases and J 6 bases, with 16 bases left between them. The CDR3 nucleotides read TGTGCCAGCAGTCCACCCAGGGATCGGCCTGAAGCTTTCTTT. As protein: CASSPPRDRPEAFF. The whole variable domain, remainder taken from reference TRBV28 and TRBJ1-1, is DVKVTQSSRYLVKRTGEKVFLECVQDMDHENMFWYRQDPGLGLRLIYFSYDVKMKEKGDIPEGYSVSREKKERFSLILESASTNQTSMYLCASSPPRDRPEAFFGQGTRLTVV.

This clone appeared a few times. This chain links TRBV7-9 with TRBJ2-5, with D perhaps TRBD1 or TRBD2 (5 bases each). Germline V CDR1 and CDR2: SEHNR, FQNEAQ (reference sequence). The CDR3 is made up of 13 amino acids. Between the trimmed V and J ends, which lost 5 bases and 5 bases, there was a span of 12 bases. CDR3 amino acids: CASSEGPVETQYF. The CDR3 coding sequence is TGTGCCAGCAGCGAGGGGCCAGTCGAGACCCAGTACTTC.

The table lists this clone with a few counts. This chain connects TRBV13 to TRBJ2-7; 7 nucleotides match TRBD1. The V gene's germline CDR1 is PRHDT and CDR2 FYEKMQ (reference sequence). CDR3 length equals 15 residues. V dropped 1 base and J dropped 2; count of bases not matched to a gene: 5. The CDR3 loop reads CASSLEGDSAYEQYF. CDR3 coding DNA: TGTGCCAGCAGCTTAGAGGGGGACAGTGCCTACGAGCAGTACTTC.

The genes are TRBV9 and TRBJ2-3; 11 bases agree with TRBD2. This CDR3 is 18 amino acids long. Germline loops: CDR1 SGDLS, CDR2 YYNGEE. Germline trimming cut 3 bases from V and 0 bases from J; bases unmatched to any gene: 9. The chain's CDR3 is CASSEDSGLAVSTDTQYF. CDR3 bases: TGTGCCAGCAGCGAGGATTCGGGACTAGCGGTTAGCACAGATACGCAGTATTTT.

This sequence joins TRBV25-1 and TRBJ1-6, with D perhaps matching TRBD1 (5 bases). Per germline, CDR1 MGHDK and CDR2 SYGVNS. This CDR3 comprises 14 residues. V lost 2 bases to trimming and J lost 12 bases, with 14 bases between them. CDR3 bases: TGTGCCAGCAGTGAAGGGGACGGCGTAGAACCCCTCCACTTT. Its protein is CASSEGDGVEPLHF.

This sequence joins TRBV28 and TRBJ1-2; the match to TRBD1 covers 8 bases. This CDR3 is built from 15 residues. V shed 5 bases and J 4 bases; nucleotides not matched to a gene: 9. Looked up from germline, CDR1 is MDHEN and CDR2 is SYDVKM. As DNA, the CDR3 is TGTGCCAGCAGTGACCCAGGGGGCGGGGGCTATGGCTACACCTTC. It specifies CASSDPGGGGYGYTF.

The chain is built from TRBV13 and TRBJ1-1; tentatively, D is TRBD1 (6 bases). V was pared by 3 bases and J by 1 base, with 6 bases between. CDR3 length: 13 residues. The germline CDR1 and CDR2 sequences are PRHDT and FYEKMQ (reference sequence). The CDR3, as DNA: TGTGCCAGCAGCTTCAGGGGGAACACTGAAGCTTTCTTT. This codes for CASSFRGNTEAFF. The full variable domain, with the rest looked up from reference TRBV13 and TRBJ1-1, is AAGVIQSPRHLIKEKRETATLKCYPIPRHDTVYWYQQGPGQDPQFLISFYEKMQSDKGSIPDRFSAQQFSDYHSELNMSSLELGDSALYFCASSFRGNTEAFFGQGTRLTVV.

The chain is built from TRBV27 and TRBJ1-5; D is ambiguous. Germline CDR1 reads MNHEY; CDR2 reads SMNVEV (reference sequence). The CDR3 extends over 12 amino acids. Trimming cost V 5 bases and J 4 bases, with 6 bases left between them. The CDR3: CASSQLNQPQHF. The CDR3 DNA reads TGTGCCAGCAGTCAATTGAATCAGCCCCAGCATTTT.

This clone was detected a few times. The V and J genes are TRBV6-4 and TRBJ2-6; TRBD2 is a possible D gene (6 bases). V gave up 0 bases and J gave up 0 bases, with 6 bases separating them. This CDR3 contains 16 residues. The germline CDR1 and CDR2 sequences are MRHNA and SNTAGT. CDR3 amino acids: CASSDSSGSGANVLTF. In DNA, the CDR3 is TGTGCCAGCAGTGACTCTAGCGGCTCTGGGGCCAACGTCCTGACTTTC.

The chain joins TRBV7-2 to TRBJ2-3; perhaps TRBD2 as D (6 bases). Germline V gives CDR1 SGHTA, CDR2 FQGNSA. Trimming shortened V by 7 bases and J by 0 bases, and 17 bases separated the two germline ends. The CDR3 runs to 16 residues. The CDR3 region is CASTPELAISTDTQYF. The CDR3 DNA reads TGTGCCAGCACCCCGGAGCTAGCGATAAGCACAGATACGCAGTATTTT. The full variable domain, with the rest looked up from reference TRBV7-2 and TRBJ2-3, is GAGVSQSPSNKVTEKGKDVELRCDPISGHTALYWYRQSLGQGLEFLIYFQGNSAPDKSGLPSDRFSAERTGGSVSTLTIQRTQQEDSAVYLCASTPELAISTDTQYFGPGTRLTVL.

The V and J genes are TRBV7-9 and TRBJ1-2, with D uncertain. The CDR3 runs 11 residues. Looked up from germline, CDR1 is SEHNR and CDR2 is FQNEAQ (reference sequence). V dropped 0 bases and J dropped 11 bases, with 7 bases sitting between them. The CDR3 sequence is CASSLAGSYTF. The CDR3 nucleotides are TGTGCCAGCAGCTTAGCTGGCAGTTACACCTTC.

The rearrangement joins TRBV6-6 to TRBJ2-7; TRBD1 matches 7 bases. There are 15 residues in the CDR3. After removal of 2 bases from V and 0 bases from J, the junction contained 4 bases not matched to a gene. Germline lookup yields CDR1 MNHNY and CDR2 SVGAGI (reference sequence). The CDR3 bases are TGTGCCAGCAGTTACACCCGGGACAGCTCCTACGAGCAGTACTTC. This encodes CASSYTRDSSYEQYF.

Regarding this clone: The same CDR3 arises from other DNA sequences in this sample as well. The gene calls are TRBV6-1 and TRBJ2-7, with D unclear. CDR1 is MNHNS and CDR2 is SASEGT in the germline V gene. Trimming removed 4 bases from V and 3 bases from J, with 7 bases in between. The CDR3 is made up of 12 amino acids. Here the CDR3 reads CASSVVGYEQYF. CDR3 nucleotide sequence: TGTGCCAGCAGTGTGGTAGGCTACGAGCAGTACTTC.

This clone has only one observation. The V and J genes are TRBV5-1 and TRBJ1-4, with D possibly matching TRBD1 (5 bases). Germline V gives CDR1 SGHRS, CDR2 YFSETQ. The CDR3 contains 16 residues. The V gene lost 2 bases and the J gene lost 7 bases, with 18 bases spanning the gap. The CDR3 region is CASSLLPWGPTEKLFF. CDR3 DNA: TGCGCCAGCAGCTTATTACCCTGGGGCCCTACTGAAAAACTGTTTTTT.

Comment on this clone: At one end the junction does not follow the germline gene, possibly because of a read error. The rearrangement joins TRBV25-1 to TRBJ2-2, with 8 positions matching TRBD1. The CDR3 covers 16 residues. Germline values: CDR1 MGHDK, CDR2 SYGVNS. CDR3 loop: CASSGRDRKNSGELFF. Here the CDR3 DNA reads TGTGCCAGCAGTGGTCGGGACAGGAAGAACTCCGGGGAGCTGTTTTTT.

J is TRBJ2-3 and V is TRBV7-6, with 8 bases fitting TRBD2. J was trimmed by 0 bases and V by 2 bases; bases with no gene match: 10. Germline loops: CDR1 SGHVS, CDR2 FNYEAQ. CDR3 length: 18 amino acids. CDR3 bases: TGTGCCAGCAGCTTACTCTGGCGGGAGGAAGGTAGCACAGATACGCAGTATTTT. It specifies CASSLLWREEGSTDTQYF.

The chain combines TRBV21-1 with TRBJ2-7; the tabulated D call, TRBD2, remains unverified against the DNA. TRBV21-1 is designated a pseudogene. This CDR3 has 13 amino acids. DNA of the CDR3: TGTGCCAGCAAATGGACTAGCGGGGTCGAGCAGTACTTC. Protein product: CASKWTSGVEQYF.

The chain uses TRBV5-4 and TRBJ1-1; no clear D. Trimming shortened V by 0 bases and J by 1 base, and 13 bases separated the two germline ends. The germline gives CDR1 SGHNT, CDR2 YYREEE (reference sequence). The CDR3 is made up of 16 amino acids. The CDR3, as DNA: TGTGCCAGCAGCTTGGGAGGCTCACCCCCGAACACTGAAGCTTTCTTT. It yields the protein CASSLGGSPPNTEAFF.

The CDR3 nucleotides read TGCGCCAGCACCTCATTTGGACAGGGGGCCATTAATGAAAAACTGTTTTTT. It specifies CASTSFGQGAINEKLFF. This chain joins TRBV10-2 and TRBJ1-4, with 11 nucleotides matching TRBD1. The ends lost 7 bases at V and 4 bases at J; junction bases unmatched: 11. From germline, CDR1 is WSHSY and CDR2 SAAADI. CDR3 length equals 17 residues.

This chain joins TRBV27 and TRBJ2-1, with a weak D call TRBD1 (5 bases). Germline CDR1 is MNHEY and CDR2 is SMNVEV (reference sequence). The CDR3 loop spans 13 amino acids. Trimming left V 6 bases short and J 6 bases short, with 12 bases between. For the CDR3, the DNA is TGTGCCAGCAGCCCCACAGGCGTCAATGAGCAGTTCTTC. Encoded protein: CASSPTGVNEQFF.

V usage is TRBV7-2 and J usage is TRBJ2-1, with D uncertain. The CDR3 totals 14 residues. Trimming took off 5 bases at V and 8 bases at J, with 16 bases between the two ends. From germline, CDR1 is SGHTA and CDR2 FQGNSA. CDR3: CASSLLPTVDEQFF. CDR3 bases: TGTGCCAGCAGCCTCCTTCCCACGGTGGATGAGCAGTTCTTC.

The CDR3 DNA follows: TGCGCCAGCAGCCAACTAAACAGGGGCGACGAGCAGTACTTC. The encoded protein is CASSQLNRGDEQYF. The chain carries TRBV4-1 and TRBJ2-7, with TRBD1 identical over 7 bases. This CDR3 has 14 residues. From germline, CDR1 is MGHRA and CDR2 YSYEKL. After removal of 2 bases from V and 5 bases from J, the junction contained 6 bases not matched to a gene.

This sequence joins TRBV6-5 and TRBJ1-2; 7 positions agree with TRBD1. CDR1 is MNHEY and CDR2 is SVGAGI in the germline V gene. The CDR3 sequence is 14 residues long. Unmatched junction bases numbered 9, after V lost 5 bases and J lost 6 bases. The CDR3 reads CASSPRGGRHGYTF. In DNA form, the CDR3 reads TGTGCCAGCAGTCCCAGGGGGGGACGCCATGGCTACACCTTC.

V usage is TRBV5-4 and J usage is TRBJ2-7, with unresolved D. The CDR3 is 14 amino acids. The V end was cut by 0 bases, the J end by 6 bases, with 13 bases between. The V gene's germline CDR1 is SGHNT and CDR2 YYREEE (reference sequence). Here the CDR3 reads CASSLDRMPTEQYF. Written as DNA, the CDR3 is TGTGCCAGCAGCTTGGACAGAATGCCCACCGAGCAGTACTTC.